Detailed here is one T cell receptor beta chain. Its cognate antigen is unknown. This sample stems from a study of T cell responses to AZD1222 COVID-19 vaccine. Study outcomes and limitations: Of the AZD1222 recipients, only five or six were seropositive at baseline. Repertoires in all cases were sampled only once the peak T cell response had passed. Mostly white British, mostly female donors; authors suggested clonal diversity may be underestimated. Regions left unmutated in variants are reportedly the target of nearly half of spike-specific TCRs.

The table came from immunoSEQ multiplex PCR; TCRdb's copy has only in-frame clones and leaves some out. This sample has more than 110,000 clones; about 88% occur once, and the top ten carry 4.7%. Trimming stripped 0 bases from V and 10 bases from J, with 7 bases between. The CDR3 length is 13 residues. Germline V gene sequence: CDR1 SGHAT, CDR2 FQNNGV. Sample: peripheral blood, taken on day 0 of AZD1222 vaccination. The V gene is TRBV11-2, the J gene TRBJ1-6; TRBD1 might be the D (6 bases). The sequence was obtained from an adult in good health. The chain's CDR3 is CASSLETGSPLHF. The CDR3 region has the DNA TGTGCCAGCAGCTTAGAGACAGGCTCACCCCTCCACTTT.